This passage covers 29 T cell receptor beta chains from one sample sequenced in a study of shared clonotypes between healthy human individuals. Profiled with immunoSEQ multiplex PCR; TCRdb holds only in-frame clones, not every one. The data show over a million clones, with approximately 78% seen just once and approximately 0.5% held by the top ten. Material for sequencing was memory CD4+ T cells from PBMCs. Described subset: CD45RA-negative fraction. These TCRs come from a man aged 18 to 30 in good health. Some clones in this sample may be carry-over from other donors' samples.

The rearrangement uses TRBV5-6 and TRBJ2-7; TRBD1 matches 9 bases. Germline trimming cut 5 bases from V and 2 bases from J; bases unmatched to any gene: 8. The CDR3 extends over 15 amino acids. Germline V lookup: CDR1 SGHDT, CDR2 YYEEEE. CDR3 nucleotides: TGTGCCAGCAGTGACGGGACAGGGAGGACCTACGAGCAGTACTTC. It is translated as CASSDGTGRTYEQYF.

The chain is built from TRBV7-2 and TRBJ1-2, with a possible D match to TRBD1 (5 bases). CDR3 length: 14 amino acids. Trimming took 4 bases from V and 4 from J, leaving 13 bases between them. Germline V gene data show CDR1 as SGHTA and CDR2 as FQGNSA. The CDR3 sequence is CASSSSRGSYGYTF. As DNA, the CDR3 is TGTGCCAGCAGCTCCTCTAGGGGTAGCTATGGCTACACCTTC.

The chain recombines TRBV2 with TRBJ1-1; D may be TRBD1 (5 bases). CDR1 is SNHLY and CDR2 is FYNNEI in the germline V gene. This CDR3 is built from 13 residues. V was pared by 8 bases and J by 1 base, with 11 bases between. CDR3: CASAGRENTEAFF. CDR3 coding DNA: TGTGCCAGCGCGGGCAGGGAGAACACTGAAGCTTTCTTT.

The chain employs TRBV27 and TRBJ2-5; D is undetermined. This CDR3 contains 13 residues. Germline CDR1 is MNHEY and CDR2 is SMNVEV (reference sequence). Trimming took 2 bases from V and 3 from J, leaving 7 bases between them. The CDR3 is CASSLSPEETQYF. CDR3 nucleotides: TGTGCCAGCAGTTTAAGTCCAGAAGAGACCCAGTACTTC.

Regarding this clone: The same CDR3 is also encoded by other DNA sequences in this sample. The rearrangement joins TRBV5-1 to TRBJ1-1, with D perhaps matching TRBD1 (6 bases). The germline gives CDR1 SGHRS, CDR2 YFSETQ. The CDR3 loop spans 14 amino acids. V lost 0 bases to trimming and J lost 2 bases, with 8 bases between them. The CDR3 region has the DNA TGCGCCAGCAGCTTGGACAGGGCAAACACTGAAGCTTTCTTT. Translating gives CASSLDRANTEAFF.

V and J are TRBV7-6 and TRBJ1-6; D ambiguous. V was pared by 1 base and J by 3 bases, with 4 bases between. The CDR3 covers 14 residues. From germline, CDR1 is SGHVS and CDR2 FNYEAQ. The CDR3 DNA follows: TGTGCCAGCAGCTTAGGAAACTATAATTCACCCCTCCACTTT. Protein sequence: CASSLGNYNSPLHF.

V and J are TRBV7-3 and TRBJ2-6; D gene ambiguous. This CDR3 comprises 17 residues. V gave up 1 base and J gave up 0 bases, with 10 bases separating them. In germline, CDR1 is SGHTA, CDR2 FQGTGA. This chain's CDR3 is CASSLKESSSGANVLTF. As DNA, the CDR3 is TGTGCCAGCAGCTTAAAGGAGTCCTCCTCTGGGGCCAACGTCCTGACTTTC.

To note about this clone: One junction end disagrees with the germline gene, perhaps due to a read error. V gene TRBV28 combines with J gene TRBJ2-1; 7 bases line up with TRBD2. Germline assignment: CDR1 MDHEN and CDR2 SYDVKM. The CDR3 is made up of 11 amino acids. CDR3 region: CSCGSYNEQFF. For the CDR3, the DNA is TGCAGTTGCGGGAGCTACAATGAGCAGTTCTTC.

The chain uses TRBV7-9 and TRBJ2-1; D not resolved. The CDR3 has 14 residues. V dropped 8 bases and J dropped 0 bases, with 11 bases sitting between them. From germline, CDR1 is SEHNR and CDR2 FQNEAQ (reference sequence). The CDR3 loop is CASGSRSSYNEQFF. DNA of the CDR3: TGTGCCAGCGGCAGCCGAAGCTCCTACAATGAGCAGTTCTTC.

The CDR3 reads CASSFHTEAFF. The CDR3 region has the DNA TGTGCCAGCAGCTTCCACACTGAAGCTTTCTTT. The rearrangement links TRBV11-2 to TRBJ1-1, with D unresolved. Trimming removed 3 bases from V and 3 bases from J, with 2 bases in between. Germline lookup yields CDR1 SGHAT and CDR2 FQNNGV. CDR3 length: 11 amino acids.

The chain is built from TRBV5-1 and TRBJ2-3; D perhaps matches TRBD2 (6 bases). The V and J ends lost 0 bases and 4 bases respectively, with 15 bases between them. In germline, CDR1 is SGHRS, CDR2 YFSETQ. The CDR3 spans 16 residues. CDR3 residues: CASSLGFWGEADTQYF. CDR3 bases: TGCGCCAGCAGCTTGGGATTTTGGGGGGAGGCAGATACGCAGTATTTT.

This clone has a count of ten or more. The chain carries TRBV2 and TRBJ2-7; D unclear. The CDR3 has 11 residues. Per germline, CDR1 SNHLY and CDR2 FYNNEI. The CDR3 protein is CVCSSSYEQYF. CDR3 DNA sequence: TGTGTCTGTTCTAGCTCCTACGAGCAGTACTTC.

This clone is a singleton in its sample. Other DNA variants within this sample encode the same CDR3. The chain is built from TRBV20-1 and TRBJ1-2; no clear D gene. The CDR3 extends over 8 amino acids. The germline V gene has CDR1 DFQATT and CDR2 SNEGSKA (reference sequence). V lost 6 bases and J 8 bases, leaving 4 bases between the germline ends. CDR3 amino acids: CSASGYTF. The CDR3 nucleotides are TGCAGTGCCTCCGGCTACACCTTC.

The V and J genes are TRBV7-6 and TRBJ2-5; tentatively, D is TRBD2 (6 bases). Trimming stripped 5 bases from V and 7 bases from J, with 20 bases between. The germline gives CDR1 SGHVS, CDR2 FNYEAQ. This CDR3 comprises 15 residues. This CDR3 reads CASSLLGGSVGTQYF. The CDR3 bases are TGTGCCAGCAGCCTGCTAGGAGGGTCCGTGGGGACCCAGTACTTC.

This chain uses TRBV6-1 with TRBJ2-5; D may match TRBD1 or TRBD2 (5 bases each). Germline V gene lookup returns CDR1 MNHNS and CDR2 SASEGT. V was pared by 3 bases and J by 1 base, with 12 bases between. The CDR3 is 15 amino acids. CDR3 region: CASSEIPGPQETQYF. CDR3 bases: TGTGCCAGCAGTGAGATTCCGGGACCCCAAGAGACCCAGTACTTC.

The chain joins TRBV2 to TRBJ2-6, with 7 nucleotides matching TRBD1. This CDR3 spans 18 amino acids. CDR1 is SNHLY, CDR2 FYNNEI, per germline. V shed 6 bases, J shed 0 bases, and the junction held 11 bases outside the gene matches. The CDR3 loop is CASSLTRQGYSGANVLTF. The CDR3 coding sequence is TGTGCCAGCAGCCTCACCCGACAGGGTTACTCTGGGGCCAACGTCCTGACTTTC.

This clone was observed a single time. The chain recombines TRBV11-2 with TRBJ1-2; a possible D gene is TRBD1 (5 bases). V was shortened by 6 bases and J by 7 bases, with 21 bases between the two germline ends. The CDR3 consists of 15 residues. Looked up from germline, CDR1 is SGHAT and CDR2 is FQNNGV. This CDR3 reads CASRIAGPLASGYTF. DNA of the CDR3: TGTGCCAGCAGAATAGCAGGGCCCCTGGCTAGTGGCTACACCTTC.

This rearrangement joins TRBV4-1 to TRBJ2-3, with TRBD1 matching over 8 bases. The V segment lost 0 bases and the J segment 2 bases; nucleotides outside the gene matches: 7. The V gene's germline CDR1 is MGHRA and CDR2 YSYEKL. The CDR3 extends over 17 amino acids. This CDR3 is CASSQDPGQVSTDTQYF. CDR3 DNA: TGCGCCAGCAGCCAAGACCCGGGACAGGTATCCACAGATACGCAGTATTTT.

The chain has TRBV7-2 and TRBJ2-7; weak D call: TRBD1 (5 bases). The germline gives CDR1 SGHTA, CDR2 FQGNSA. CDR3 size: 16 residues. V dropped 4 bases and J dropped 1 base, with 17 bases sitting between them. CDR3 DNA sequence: TGTGCCAGCAGCTCCTTGGTAGGGGATGGGTCCTACGAGCAGTACTTC. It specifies CASSSLVGDGSYEQYF.

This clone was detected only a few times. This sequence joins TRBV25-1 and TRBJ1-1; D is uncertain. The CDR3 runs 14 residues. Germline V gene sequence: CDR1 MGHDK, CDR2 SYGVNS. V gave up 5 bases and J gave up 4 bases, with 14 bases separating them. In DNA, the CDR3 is TGTGCCAGCAGTACCTCCTTGAGGGCCACTGAAGCTTTCTTT. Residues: CASSTSLRATEAFF.

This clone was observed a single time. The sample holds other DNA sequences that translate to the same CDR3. CDR3 nucleotides: TGTGCCAGCAGCTTAACGCTCAATCAGCCCCAGCATTTT. It is translated as CASSLTLNQPQHF. V and J are TRBV7-3 and TRBJ1-5; the D is unclear. This CDR3 is built from 13 residues. V was cut by 0 bases and J by 3 bases, with 3 bases left in between. CDR1 SGHTA and CDR2 FQGTGA come from the germline V gene.

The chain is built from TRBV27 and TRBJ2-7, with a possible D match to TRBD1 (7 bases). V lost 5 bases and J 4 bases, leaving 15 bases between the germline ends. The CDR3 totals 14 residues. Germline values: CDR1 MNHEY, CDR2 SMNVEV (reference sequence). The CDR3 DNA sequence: TGTGCCAGCAGTCTAGCGTACAGGGGATACGAGCAGTACTTC. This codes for CASSLAYRGYEQYF.

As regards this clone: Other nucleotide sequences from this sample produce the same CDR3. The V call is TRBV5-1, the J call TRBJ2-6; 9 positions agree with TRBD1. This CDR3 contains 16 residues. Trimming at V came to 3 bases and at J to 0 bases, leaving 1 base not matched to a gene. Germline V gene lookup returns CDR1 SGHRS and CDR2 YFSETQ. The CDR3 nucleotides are TGCGCCAGCAGCTCGACAGGGGGCTCTGGGGCCAACGTCCTGACTTTC. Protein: CASSSTGGSGANVLTF.

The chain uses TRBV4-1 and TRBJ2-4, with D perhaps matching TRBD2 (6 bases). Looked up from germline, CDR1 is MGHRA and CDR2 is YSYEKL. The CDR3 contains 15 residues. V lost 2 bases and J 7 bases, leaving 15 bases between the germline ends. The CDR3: CASSQIGGTSNIQYF. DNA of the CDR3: TGCGCCAGCAGCCAAATTGGAGGGACCTCGAACATTCAGTACTTC.

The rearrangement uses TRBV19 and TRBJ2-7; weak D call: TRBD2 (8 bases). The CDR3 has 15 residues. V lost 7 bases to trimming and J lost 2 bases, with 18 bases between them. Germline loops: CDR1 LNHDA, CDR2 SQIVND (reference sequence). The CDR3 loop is CASTLGRDSPYEQYF. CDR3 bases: TGTGCCAGTACCCTCGGGAGGGACAGCCCCTACGAGCAGTACTTC.

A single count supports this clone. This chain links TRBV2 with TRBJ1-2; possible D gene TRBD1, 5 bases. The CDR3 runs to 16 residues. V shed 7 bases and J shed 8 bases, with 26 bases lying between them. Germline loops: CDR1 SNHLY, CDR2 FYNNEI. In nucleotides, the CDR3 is TGTGCCAGCACCATCGTGCAGGGTCGAGACGCTGGGGGCTACACCTTC. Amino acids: CASTIVQGRDAGGYTF.

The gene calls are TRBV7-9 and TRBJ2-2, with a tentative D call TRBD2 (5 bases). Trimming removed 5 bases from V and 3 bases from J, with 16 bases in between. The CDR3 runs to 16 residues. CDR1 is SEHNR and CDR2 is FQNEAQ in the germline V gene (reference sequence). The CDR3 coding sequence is TGTGCCAGCAGCCTAGATTGGCGTAGCGACACCGGGGAGCTGTTTTTT. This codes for CASSLDWRSDTGELFF.

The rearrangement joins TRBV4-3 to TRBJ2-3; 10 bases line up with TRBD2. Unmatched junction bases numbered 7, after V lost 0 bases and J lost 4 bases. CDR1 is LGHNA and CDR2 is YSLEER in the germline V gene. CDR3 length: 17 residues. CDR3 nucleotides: TGCGCCAGCAGCCAAGATCAGGGCCTAGCGGGAGCAGATACGCAGTATTTT. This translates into CASSQDQGLAGADTQYF.

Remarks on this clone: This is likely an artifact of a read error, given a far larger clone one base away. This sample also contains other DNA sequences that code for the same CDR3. The CDR3 nucleotides read TGTGCCAGCAGTCCAGGGAGGGGCAATCAGCCCCAGCATTTT. This sequence encodes CASSPGRGNQPQHF. This rearrangement joins TRBV28 to TRBJ1-5, with a tentative D call TRBD1 (5 bases). The CDR3 runs to 14 residues. The ends were cut back, 5 bases at V and 2 bases at J, with 10 bases in the middle. The germline CDR1 and CDR2 sequences are MDHEN and SYDVKM.